This passage covers 15 T cell receptor beta chains from one sample sequenced in a study of T cells in Graves' hyperthyroidism and ophthalmopathy. Researchers took RNA transcripts and amplified the TCR beta CDR3 regions from them. An initial round of RT-PCR targeting the TCR CDR3 relied on the HTBI primer set. MiXCR, run by TCRdb on the multiplex PCR reads, gives a single entry per CDR3 protein. Of 80,000 to 100,000 distinct CDR3 sequences listed, approximately 42% are singletons. The sequenced sample was peripheral blood or thyroid tissue (not recorded which). These receptors all stem from a woman in her twenties or thirties with Graves' hyperthyroidism.

The table lists this clonotype with many counts. Likely a read error: the CDR3 ends without its conserved phenylalanine or tryptophan. The chain is built from TRBV20-1 and TRBJ1-6, with a weak D call TRBD1 (6 bases). V shed 0 bases and J shed 8 bases, with 17 bases lying between them. The CDR3 length is 16 residues. In germline, CDR1 is DFQATT, CDR2 SNEGSKA (reference sequence). CDR3 region: CSARDSAGRGDSPLHL. DNA for the CDR3: TGCAGTGCTAGAGATTCGGCAGGGAGGGGGGATTCACCCCTCCACCTT.

Turning to this clonotype: An end of the junction differs from the germline gene, which may be a read error. The chain employs TRBV12-3 or TRBV12-4 and TRBJ2-3, with TRBD2 matching over 13 bases. The CDR3 length is 14 residues. CDR3 region: CASSGTSGTDTQYF. In DNA form, the CDR3 reads TGTGCCAGCAGCGGGACTAGCGGGACAGATACGCAGTATTTC.

The chain joins TRBV7-9 to TRBJ1-1; the D gene is possibly TRBD1 (5 bases). Trimming pared 6 bases from V and 7 bases from J, leaving 18 bases between. Germline CDR1 SEHNR, CDR2 FQNEAQ (reference sequence). This CDR3 region has 14 residues. CDR3 in DNA: TGTGCCAGCAGTCCTGACAGTCGATCTAGTGAAGCTTTCTTT. Protein product: CASSPDSRSSEAFF.

This clonotype was counted ten times or more. The chain uses TRBV12-3 or TRBV12-4 and TRBJ2-2; D gene unclear. CDR3 length equals 13 residues. V lost 8 bases to trimming and J lost 1 base, with 8 bases between them. DNA for the CDR3: TGTGCCAGCGATAGGGTGAACACCGGGGAGCTGTTTTTT. Protein sequence: CASDRVNTGELFF.

The rearrangement joins TRBV15 to TRBJ2-7; 11 positions agree with TRBD2. CDR1 and CDR2 from the germline V gene are LNHNV and YYDKDF (reference sequence). V was pared by 1 base and J by 6 bases, with 2 bases of the junction left unmatched. CDR3 size: 14 residues. In DNA, the CDR3 is TGTGCCACCAGCAGAGGACTAGCGGGAATCGAGCAGTACTTC. This translates into CATSRGLAGIEQYF.

A word on this clonotype: A much larger clone differs from this one at a single base, so this may be a read error. The chain is built from TRBV6-5 and TRBJ2-2, with a possible D match to TRBD1 (5 bases). The germline V gene has CDR1 MNHEY and CDR2 SVGAGI. The CDR3 length is 15 residues. V lost 5 bases and J 6 bases, leaving 16 bases between the germline ends. CDR3 residues: CASSLFSGRPGELFF. CDR3 bases: TGTGCCAGCAGTCTATTTTCAGGGCGGCCCGGGGAGCTGTTTTTT.

This clonotype was recorded a few times. The chain joins TRBV2 to TRBJ1-5, with D unclear. The germline CDR1 and CDR2 sequences are SNHLY and FYNNEI. This CDR3 region has 15 residues. Trimming left V 4 bases short and J 4 bases short, with 14 bases between. The CDR3 nucleotides are TGTGCCAGCAGTGCTAGCGGACGGCAAAATCAGCCCCAGCATTTT. Encoded protein: CASSASGRQNQPQHF.

The V call is TRBV6-5, the J call TRBJ1-1; 11 nucleotides align to TRBD1. V lost 0 bases, J lost 8 bases, and 14 bases stayed unmatched. From germline, CDR1 is MNHEY and CDR2 SVGAGI. The CDR3 totals 18 residues. For the CDR3, the DNA is TGTGCCAGCAGTTACTCACTGGTCGGGACAGGGGGTGGGAGAGAAGCTTTCTTT. As protein: CASSYSLVGTGGGREAFF.

This clonotype was recorded at least ten times. This chain connects TRBV6-5 to TRBJ2-7; D call uncertain. Per germline, CDR1 MNHEY and CDR2 SVGAGI. The CDR3 runs 15 residues. Trimming shortened V by 4 bases and J by 3 bases, and 16 bases separated the two germline ends. The CDR3 is CASSFSVIGIYEQYF. The CDR3 DNA sequence: TGTGCCAGCAGTTTCTCAGTCATTGGGATCTACGAGCAGTACTTC.

This clonotype was seen many times. The V call is TRBV2, the J call TRBJ1-6; a possible D gene is TRBD1 (5 bases). CDR3 length: 15 amino acids. V lost 4 bases to trimming and J lost 8 bases, with 15 bases between them. Germline V gene lookup returns CDR1 SNHLY and CDR2 FYNNEI. The CDR3 loop is CASSGAGRRDSPLHF. The CDR3 DNA is TGTGCCAGCAGTGGGGCGGGACGGAGGGATTCACCCCTCCACTTT.

This chain joins TRBV20-1 and TRBJ2-7, with D hard to call. The CDR3 runs to 18 residues. CDR1 is DFQATT and CDR2 is SNEGSKA in the germline V gene (reference sequence). Deletions cut 6 bases from V and 1 base from J, with 28 bases between. Written as DNA, the CDR3 is TGCAGTGCCAGCAGCCCCCACCCAGGCAGCCAACAATCCTACGAGCAGTACTTC. Translated, it gives CSASSPHPGSQQSYEQYF.

This clonotype was observed many times. V and J are TRBV6-5 and TRBJ2-2; TRBD2 agrees at 8 bases. This CDR3 has 18 residues. With 6 bases clipped from V and 3 bases from J, the junction kept 15 bases outside the gene matches. Germline V lookup: CDR1 MNHEY, CDR2 SVGAGI. The CDR3, as DNA: TGTGCCAGCAGCAAATTCCCGGGGGGACTAGACCACACCGGGGAGCTGTTTTTT. It is translated as CASSKFPGGLDHTGELFF.

In its sample, this clonotype was seen many times. The chain links TRBV4-1 to TRBJ1-1, with no clear D. Germline assignment: CDR1 MGHRA and CDR2 YSYEKL. V lost 4 bases to trimming and J lost 4 bases, with 19 bases between them. The CDR3 covers 16 residues. The CDR3, as DNA: TGCGCCAGCAGCCGACACGCGAGCGGCGTTCTCACTGAAGCTTTCTTT. Its protein is CASSRHASGVLTEAFF.

This clonotype was seen only a few times. The rearrangement links TRBV10-3 to TRBJ1-1; possibly TRBD1 for D (6 bases). Trimming shortened V by 6 bases and J by 5 bases, and 13 bases separated the two germline ends. The germline CDR1 and CDR2 sequences are ENHRY and SYGVKD. The CDR3 runs to 13 residues. The CDR3 protein is CAIRGTRGTEAFF. CDR3 in DNA: TGTGCCATCAGGGGCACCAGGGGAACTGAAGCTTTCTTT.

This clonotype was observed at least ten times. The V call is TRBV12-3 or TRBV12-4, the J call TRBJ2-7, with 15 bases aligning to TRBD2. Trimming took 10 bases from V and 5 from J; bases not matched to a gene: 3. The CDR3 consists of 13 residues. CDR3 nucleotides: TGTGCCACAGGACTAGCGGGAGGGAACGAGCAGTACTTC. Its translation: CATGLAGGNEQYF.